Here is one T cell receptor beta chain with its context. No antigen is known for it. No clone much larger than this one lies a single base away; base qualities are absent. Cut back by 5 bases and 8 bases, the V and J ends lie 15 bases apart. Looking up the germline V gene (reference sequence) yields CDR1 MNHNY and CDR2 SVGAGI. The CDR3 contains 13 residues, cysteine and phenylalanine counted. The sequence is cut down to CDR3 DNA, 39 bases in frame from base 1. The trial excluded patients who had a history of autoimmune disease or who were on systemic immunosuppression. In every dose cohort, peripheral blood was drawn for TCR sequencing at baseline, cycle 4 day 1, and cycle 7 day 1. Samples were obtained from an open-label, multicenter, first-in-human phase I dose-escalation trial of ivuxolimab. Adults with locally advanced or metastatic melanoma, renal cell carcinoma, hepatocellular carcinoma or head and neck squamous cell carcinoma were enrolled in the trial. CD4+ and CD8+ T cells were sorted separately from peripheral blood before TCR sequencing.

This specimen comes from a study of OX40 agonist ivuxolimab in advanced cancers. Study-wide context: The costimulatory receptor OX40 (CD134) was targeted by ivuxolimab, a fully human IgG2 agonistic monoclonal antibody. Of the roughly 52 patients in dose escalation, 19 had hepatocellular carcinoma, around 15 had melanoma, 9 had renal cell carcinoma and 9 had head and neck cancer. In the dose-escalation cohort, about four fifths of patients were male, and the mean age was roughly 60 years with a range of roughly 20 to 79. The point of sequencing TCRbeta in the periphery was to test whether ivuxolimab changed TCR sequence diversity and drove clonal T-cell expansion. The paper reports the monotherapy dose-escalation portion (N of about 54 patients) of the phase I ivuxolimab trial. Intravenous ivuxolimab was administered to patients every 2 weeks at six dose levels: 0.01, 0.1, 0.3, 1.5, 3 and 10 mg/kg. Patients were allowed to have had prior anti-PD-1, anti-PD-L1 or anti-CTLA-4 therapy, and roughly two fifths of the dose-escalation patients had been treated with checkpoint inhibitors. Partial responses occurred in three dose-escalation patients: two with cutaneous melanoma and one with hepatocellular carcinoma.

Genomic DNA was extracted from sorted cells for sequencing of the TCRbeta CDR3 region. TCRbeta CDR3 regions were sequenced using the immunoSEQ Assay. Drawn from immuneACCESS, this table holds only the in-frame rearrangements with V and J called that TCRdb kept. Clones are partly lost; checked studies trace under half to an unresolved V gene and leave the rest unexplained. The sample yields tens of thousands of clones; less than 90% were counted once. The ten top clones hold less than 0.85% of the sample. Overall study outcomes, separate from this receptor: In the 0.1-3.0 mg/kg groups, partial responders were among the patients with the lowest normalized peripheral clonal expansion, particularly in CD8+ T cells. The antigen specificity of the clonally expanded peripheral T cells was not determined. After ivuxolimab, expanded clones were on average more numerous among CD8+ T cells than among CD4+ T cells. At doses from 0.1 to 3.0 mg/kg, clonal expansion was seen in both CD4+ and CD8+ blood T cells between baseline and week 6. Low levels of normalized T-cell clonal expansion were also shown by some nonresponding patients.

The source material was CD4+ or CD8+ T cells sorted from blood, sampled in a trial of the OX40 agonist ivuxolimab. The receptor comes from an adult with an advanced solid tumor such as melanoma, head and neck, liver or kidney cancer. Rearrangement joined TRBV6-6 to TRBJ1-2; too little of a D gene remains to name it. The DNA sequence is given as TGTGCCAGCAGTCCCATCGGGGTTGTAGGCTACACCTTC. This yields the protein CASSPIGVVGYTF.